The clone carrying this TCR beta chain came up many times. The sample is drawn from a study of patients and donors after allogeneic stem cell transplantation. TCRdb re-derived calls from the RT-PCR reads in MiXCR, one entry per CDR3 protein. Of around 7,100 distinct CDR3 sequences detected, about 13% appear once; the ten largest clones hold 53%. The CDR3 totals 15 residues. CDR1 SGHKS and CDR2 YYEKEE come from the germline V gene (reference sequence). V was clipped by 2 bases and J by 5 bases, with 14 bases between them. The source material was blood, either unsorted or a sorted T cell fraction (not recorded which). This sequence was found in a human donor who was either an allogeneic HSCT recipient or a stem cell or donor lymphocyte infusion donor (not recorded which). It is not recorded whose cells these are; they may come from a transplant donor. The chain uses TRBV5-5 and TRBJ1-5; maybe TRBD1 (6 bases). The chain's CDR3 is CASSLSPQGDQPQHF. The CDR3 DNA reads TGTGCCAGCAGCTTATCCCCACAGGGAGATCAGCCCCAGCATTTT.